This TCR beta chain was identified in a study of response to subunit inactivated influenza vaccine. Study results and caveats: The authors suggested that few new T cells are recruited per seasonal influenza vaccination.

Notes on this clonotype: The antigen is undetermined.

In TCRdb, the RT-PCR reads were re-called with MiXCR into one record per CDR3 protein. The data show approximately 310,000 distinct CDR3 sequences, with 20% to 25% seen just once and roughly a tenth held by the top ten. The clonotype was recovered from a man aged 45 to 75 who received an inactivated influenza vaccine. Specimen: PBMCs from blood, collected less than 22 months after vaccination.

In nucleotides, the CDR3 is TGTGCCAGCAGCCAAGTAGCTTCCCCAGATACGCAGTATTTT. Amino acids: CASSQVASPDTQYF. The genes are TRBV6-1 and TRBJ2-3, with no clear D. The CDR3 spans 14 residues. CDR1 MNHNS and CDR2 SASEGT come from the germline V gene. V lost 6 bases and J 4 bases, leaving 14 bases between the germline ends.